Listed here are 24 T cell receptor beta chains from one sample, sequenced in a study of blood T cell repertoires in COVID-19. The method was immunoSEQ multiplex PCR; TCRdb's version includes in-frame clones alone and lacks a portion of them. The table shows around 100,000 clones, with more than 80% occurring only once. The source material was peripheral blood. These receptors all come from a woman between 55 and 75 years old with acute or convalescent COVID-19.

J is TRBJ2-1 and V is TRBV7-6; TRBD2 agrees at 11 bases. V dropped 4 bases and J dropped 9; count of bases not matched to a gene: 8. The CDR3 runs to 15 residues. Germline CDR1 reads SGHVS; CDR2 reads FNYEAQ. CDR3 coding DNA: TGTGCCAGCAGCTCTGACGCCGGACTAGCGGGTGAGCAGTTCTTC. Translation gives CASSSDAGLAGEQFF.

V is TRBV24-1 and J is TRBJ1-1; TRBD1 matches 7 bases. The CDR3 sequence is 13 residues long. Germline CDR1 is KGHDR and CDR2 is SFDVKD. Trimming removed 2 bases from V and 9 bases from J; junction bases left unmatched: 5. CDR3 DNA sequence: TGTGCCACCAGTGATTCGAACAGGGGAAAAGCTTTCTTT. Residues: CATSDSNRGKAFF.

The CDR3 sequence is CASSRGGSPSYEQYF. DNA of the CDR3: TGTGCCAGCAGTCGGGGGGGGTCCCCCTCCTACGAGCAGTACTTC. The gene calls are TRBV6-5 and TRBJ2-7; 8 positions match TRBD2. Germline CDR1 is MNHEY and CDR2 is SVGAGI. V trimming: 5 bases; J trimming: 0 bases; junction bases outside the gene matches: 6. This CDR3 has 15 residues.

The chain joins TRBV13 to TRBJ2-1; D gene ambiguous. V lost 6 bases, J lost 5 bases, and 14 bases lay in between. Germline V CDR1 and CDR2: PRHDT, FYEKMQ (reference sequence). CDR3 length: 14 amino acids. The chain's CDR3 is CASSIATPNNEQFF. DNA of the CDR3: TGTGCCAGCAGTATCGCTACCCCAAACAATGAGCAGTTCTTC.

This clone appeared a single time. The DNA is omitted, as the CDR3 cannot be located on it reliably, and the CDR3 follows TCRdb's listing. The chain is built from TRBV27 and TRBJ1-2; the table's D call, TRBD1, was not checked against the DNA. Germline lookup yields CDR1 MNHEY and CDR2 SMNVEV (reference sequence). The CDR3 is 14 residues long, ends included. This CDR3 is CASSSSTGDYGYTF.

The rearrangement uses TRBV5-1 and TRBJ1-2, with 7 bases that match TRBD1. J gave up 5 bases and V 5 bases, and 12 bases lay outside the gene matches. CDR1 is SGHRS and CDR2 is YFSETQ in the germline V gene. The CDR3 contains 15 residues. This chain's CDR3 is CASRRDSSLGYGYTF. The DNA for the CDR3 is TGCGCCAGCAGAAGGGACAGTTCCTTAGGTTATGGCTACACCTTC.

The gene calls are TRBV7-8 and TRBJ1-2; possible D gene TRBD1, 5 bases. From germline, CDR1 is SGHVS and CDR2 FQNEAQ. The CDR3 consists of 15 residues. Between the trimmed V and J ends, which lost 6 bases and 3 bases, there was a span of 17 bases. CDR3 nucleotide sequence: TGTGCCAGCAGGCAAACAGGCGGTGGAGACTATGGCTACACCTTC. It yields the protein CASRQTGGGDYGYTF.

V and J are TRBV28 and TRBJ1-2; D not certain. Germline loops: CDR1 MDHEN, CDR2 SYDVKM. Trimming took 1 base from V and 2 from J, leaving 5 bases between them. The CDR3 totals 13 residues. The CDR3 is CASSLSQNYGYTF. CDR3 nucleotides: TGTGCCAGCAGTTTATCACAGAACTATGGCTACACCTTC.

This chain's CDR3 is CASSYDRGGIGSPLHF. CDR3 DNA sequence: TGTGCCAGCAGTTACGATAGGGGAGGGATAGGTTCACCCCTCCACTTT. The genes are TRBV6-5 and TRBJ1-6, with a tentative D call TRBD1 (5 bases). V shed 2 bases and J shed 9 bases, with 17 bases lying between them. Germline V lookup: CDR1 MNHEY, CDR2 SVGAGI. The CDR3 is made up of 16 amino acids.

V is TRBV10-3 and J is TRBJ2-1; possible D gene TRBD1, 5 bases. Germline V gene lookup returns CDR1 ENHRY and CDR2 SYGVKD. V was clipped by 5 bases and J by 10 bases, with 15 bases between them. This CDR3 has 13 residues. CDR3 bases: TGTGCCATCAGTAAGGACACTATTGGAGAGCAGTTCTTC. This codes for CAISKDTIGEQFF.

The chain employs TRBV16 and TRBJ1-2; TRBD1 might be the D (5 bases). The V gene lost 0 bases and the J gene lost 6 bases, with 20 bases spanning the gap. Germline V lookup: CDR1 KGHSY, CDR2 FQNENV. The CDR3 has 17 amino acids. The DNA of the CDR3 is TGTGCCAGCAGCCAATCCAACCGGGGGTATGAACTAAATGGCTACACCTTC. It specifies CASSQSNRGYELNGYTF.

The CDR3 nucleotides are TGTGCCAGCAGTGATTACGCGAGAGCCTCTGGAAACACCATATATTTT. This translates into CASSDYARASGNTIYF. The genes are TRBV6-1 and TRBJ1-3; D is ambiguous. The V end lost 3 bases, the J end lost 0 bases, and 12 bases lay between the germline ends. Germline values: CDR1 MNHNS, CDR2 SASEGT. This CDR3 has 16 residues.

The J gene is TRBJ1-5, the V gene TRBV3-1 (or the pseudogene TRBV3-2); the match to TRBD1 covers 9 bases. The CDR3 length is 20 residues. V was pared by 0 bases and J by 0 bases, with 12 bases of the junction left unmatched. Germline CDR1 LGHDT, CDR2 YNNKEL (reference sequence). CDR3 region: CASSQDAGTGPNYSNQPQHF. CDR3 DNA: TGTGCCAGCAGCCAAGATGCTGGGACAGGGCCTAATTATAGCAATCAGCCCCAGCATTTT.

The rearrangement joins TRBV5-1 to TRBJ2-5; 7 bases are a match to TRBD2. Germline assignment: CDR1 SGHRS and CDR2 YFSETQ. V trimming: 1 base; J trimming: 1 base; junction bases outside the gene matches: 4. The CDR3 loop spans 15 amino acids. This CDR3 is CASSLNGGSQETQYF. Here the CDR3 DNA reads TGCGCCAGCAGCTTGAACGGCGGGAGCCAAGAGACCCAGTACTTC.

The gene calls are TRBV30 and TRBJ2-5; D possibly corresponds to TRBD2 (6 bases). The germline V gene has CDR1 GTSNPN and CDR2 SVGIG (reference sequence). The CDR3 loop spans 15 amino acids. The V end lost 0 bases, the J end lost 5 bases, and 16 bases lay between the germline ends. CDR3 residues: CAWSVGSRGGETQYF. The CDR3 DNA sequence: TGTGCCTGGAGTGTAGGTTCGCGAGGAGGGGAGACCCAGTACTTC.

The chain joins TRBV18 to TRBJ2-3; 8 bases map to TRBD2. Unmatched junction bases numbered 4, after V lost 4 bases and J lost 4 bases. In germline, CDR1 is KGHSH, CDR2 LQKENI. There are 14 residues in the CDR3. CDR3 region: CASSRAGASDTQYF. The DNA of the CDR3 is TGTGCCAGCTCACGAGCGGGGGCTTCAGATACGCAGTATTTT. Drawing the rest from reference TRBV18 and TRBJ2-3, the complete variable domain is NAGVMQNPRHLVRRRGQEARLRCSPMKGHSHVYWYRQLPEEGLKFMVYLQKENIIDESGMPKERFSAEFPKEGPSILRIQQVVRGDSAAYFCASSRAGASDTQYFGPGTRLTVL.

The chain links TRBV7-2 to TRBJ2-1, with D perhaps TRBD2 (5 bases). Germline assignment: CDR1 SGHTA and CDR2 FQGNSA. The CDR3 sequence is 13 residues long. V was shortened by 5 bases and J by 10 bases, with 15 bases between the two germline ends. CDR3 DNA sequence: TGTGCCAGCAGCCCAGGACCGGGATACGAGCAGTTCTTC. Translation gives CASSPGPGYEQFF.

V is TRBV29-1 and J is TRBJ2-3; D is undetermined. CDR3 length: 13 residues. Germline V gene lookup returns CDR1 SQVTM and CDR2 ANQGSEA. V was cut by 4 bases and J by 4 bases, with 12 bases left in between. CDR3 sequence: CSVAPGWADTQYF. The CDR3 DNA reads as TGCAGCGTTGCTCCAGGATGGGCAGATACGCAGTATTTT.

The genes are TRBV11-2 and TRBJ2-3; TRBD2 matches 8 bases. Germline V gene data show CDR1 as SGHAT and CDR2 as FQNNGV. V lost 5 bases, J lost 6 bases, and 16 bases stayed unmatched. There are 17 residues in the CDR3. The CDR3 bases are TGTGCCAGCAGCCGGCGGAAAGCGGGGGTGTTAAGTGATACGCAGTATTTT. Its translation is CASSRRKAGVLSDTQYF.

The gene calls are TRBV19 and TRBJ1-2; 8 bases match TRBD1. Germline V gene lookup returns CDR1 LNHDA and CDR2 SQIVND (reference sequence). V lost 9 bases to trimming and J lost 5 bases; unmatched junction nucleotides: 11. This CDR3 spans 14 amino acids. CDR3 nucleotide sequence: TGTGCCAGCCGCAACTCAGGGGGCAGTTATGGCTACACCTTC. The encoded protein is CASRNSGGSYGYTF.

The chain has TRBV28 and TRBJ2-1; D is unclear. The germline V gene encodes CDR1 MDHEN and CDR2 SYDVKM. The CDR3 runs 14 residues. Trimming left V 3 bases short and J 4 bases short, with 10 bases between. The CDR3 DNA reads as TGTGCCAGCAGTTTTTCGGTCTTTTACAATGAGCAGTTCTTC. Translation gives CASSFSVFYNEQFF.

In its sample, this clone was seen once. V usage is TRBV12-3 or TRBV12-4 and J usage is TRBJ1-1; D gene ambiguous. Trimming took 6 bases from V and 1 from J, leaving 6 bases between them. The CDR3 covers 12 residues. The DNA of the CDR3 is TGTGCCAGCAGGGAGGGGAACACTGAAGCTTTCTTT. It translates to CASREGNTEAFF.

The rearrangement uses TRBV25-1 and TRBJ2-5; 14 bases fit TRBD2. V lost 4 bases to trimming and J lost 5 bases; unmatched junction nucleotides: 6. The CDR3 has 16 amino acids. Germline CDR1 reads MGHDK; CDR2 reads SYGVNS. CDR3 protein: CASSGVGTSGGETQYF. The CDR3 DNA reads TGTGCCAGCAGTGGAGTTGGGACTAGCGGGGGTGAGACCCAGTACTTC.

The chain employs TRBV10-3 and TRBJ1-2; D gene ambiguous. CDR1 is ENHRY, CDR2 SYGVKD, per germline. V lost 0 bases and J 0 bases, leaving 5 bases between the germline ends. The CDR3 has 14 residues. The CDR3 sequence is CAISESWPNYGYTF. DNA for the CDR3: TGTGCCATCAGTGAGTCCTGGCCTAACTATGGCTACACCTTC.